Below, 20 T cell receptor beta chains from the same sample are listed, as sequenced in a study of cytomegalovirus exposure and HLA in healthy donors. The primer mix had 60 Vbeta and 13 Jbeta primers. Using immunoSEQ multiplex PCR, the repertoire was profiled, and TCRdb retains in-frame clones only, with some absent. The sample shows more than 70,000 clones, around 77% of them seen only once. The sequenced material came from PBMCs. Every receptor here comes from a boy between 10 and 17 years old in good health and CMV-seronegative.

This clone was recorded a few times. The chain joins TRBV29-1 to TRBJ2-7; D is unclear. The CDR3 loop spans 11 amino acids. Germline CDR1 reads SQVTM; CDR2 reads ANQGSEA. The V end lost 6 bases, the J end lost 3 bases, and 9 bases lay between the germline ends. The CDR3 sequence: CSVTDNYEQYF. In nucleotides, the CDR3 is TGCAGCGTGACTGATAACTACGAGCAGTACTTC.

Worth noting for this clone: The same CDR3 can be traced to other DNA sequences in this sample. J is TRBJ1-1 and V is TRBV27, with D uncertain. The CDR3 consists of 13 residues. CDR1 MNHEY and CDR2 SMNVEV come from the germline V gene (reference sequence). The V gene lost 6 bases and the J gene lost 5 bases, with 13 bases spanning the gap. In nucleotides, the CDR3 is TGTGCCAGCAGCCCCGGAGGGCAAACTGAAGCTTTCTTT. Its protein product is CASSPGGQTEAFF.

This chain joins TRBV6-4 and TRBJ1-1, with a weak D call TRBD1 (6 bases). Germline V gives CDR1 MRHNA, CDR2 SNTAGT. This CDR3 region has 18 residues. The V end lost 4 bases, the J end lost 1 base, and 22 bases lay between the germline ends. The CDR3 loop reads CASSAIPSGAAKNTEAFF. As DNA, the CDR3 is TGTGCCAGCAGTGCCATCCCGTCAGGGGCCGCTAAGAACACTGAAGCTTTCTTT.

The CDR3 is CASSPSGRASWEQFF. CDR3 DNA sequence: TGTGCCAGCAGTCCCAGCGGGAGGGCCTCATGGGAGCAGTTCTTC. This chain links TRBV9 with TRBJ2-1; 10 nucleotides line up with TRBD2. With 5 bases clipped from V and 10 bases from J, the junction kept 12 bases outside the gene matches. This CDR3 is built from 15 residues. Germline V lookup: CDR1 SGDLS, CDR2 YYNGEE.

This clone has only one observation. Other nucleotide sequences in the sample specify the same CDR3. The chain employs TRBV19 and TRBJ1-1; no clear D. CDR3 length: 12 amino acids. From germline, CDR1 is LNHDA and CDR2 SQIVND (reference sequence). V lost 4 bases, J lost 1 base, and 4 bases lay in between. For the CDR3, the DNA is TGTGCCAGTAGTACAGGGAACACTGAAGCTTTCTTT. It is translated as CASSTGNTEAFF.

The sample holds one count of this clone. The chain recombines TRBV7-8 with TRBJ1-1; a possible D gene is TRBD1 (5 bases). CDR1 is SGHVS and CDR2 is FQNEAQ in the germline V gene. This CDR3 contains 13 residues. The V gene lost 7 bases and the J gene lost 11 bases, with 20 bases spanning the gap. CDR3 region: CASTTGGGVEAFF. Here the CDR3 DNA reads TGTGCCAGCACCACCGGTGGGGGGGTTGAGGCTTTCTTT.

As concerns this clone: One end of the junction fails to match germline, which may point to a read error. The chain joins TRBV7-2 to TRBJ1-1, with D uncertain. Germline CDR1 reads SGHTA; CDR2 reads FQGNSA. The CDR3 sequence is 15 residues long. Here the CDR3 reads CASGLVRVSNTEAFF. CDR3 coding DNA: TGTGCCAGCGGCTTAGTCCGGGTCTCGAACACTGAAGCTTTCTTT.

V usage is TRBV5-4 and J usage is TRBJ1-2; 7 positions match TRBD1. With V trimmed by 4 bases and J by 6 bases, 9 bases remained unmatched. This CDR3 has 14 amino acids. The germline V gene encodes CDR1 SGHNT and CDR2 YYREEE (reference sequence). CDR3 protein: CASSVPRQGNGYTF. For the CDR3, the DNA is TGTGCCAGCAGCGTCCCGCGACAGGGAAATGGCTACACCTTC.

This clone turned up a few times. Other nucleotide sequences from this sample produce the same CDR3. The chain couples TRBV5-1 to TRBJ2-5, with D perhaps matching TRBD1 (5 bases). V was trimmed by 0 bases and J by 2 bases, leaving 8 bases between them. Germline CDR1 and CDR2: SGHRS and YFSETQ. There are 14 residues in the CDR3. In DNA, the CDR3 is TGCGCCAGCAGCTTGGGGCAGGGTCAAGAGACCCAGTACTTC. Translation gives CASSLGQGQETQYF. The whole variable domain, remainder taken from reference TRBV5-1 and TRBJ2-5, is KAGVTQTPRYLIKTRGQQVTLSCSPISGHRSVSWYQQTPGQGLQFLFEYFSETQRNKGNFPGRFSGRQFSNSRSEMNVSTLELGDSALYLCASSLGQGQETQYFGPGTRLLVL.

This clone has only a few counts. The DNA of the CDR3 is TGCGCCAGCAGCCAAGAATTCGTAGATCCCTACAATGAGCAGTTCTTC. Translated, it gives CASSQEFVDPYNEQFF. The rearrangement joins TRBV4-3 to TRBJ2-1, with D hard to call. The V and J ends lost 0 bases and 2 bases respectively, with 11 bases between them. Germline CDR1 LGHNA, CDR2 YSLEER. The CDR3 runs 16 residues.

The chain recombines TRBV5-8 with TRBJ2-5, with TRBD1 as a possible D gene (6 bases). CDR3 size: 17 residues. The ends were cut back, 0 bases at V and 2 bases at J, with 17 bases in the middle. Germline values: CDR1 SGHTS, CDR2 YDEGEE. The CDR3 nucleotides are TGTGCCAGCAGCTTGGGATCTGGCAGGGGTAGTCAAGAGACCCAGTACTTC. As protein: CASSLGSGRGSQETQYF.

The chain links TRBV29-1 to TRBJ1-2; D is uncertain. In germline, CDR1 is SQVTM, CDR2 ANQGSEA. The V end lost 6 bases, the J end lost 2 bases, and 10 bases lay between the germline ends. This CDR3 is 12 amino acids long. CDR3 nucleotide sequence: TGCAGCGTAGACCGGGTAAACTATGGCTACACCTTC. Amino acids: CSVDRVNYGYTF.

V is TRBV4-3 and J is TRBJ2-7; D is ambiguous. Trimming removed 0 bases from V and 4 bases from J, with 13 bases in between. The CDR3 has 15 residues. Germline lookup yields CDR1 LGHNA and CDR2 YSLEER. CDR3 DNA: TGCGCCAGCAGCCAAGAGGGTTTTTCGACTTACGAGCAGTACTTC. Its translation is CASSQEGFSTYEQYF.

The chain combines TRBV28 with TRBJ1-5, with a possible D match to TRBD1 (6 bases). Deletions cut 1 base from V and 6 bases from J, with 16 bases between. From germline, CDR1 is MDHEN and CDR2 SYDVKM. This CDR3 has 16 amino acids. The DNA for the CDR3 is TGTGCCAGCAGTTTATTATTACAGGGCATGGCTCAGCCCCAGCATTTT. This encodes CASSLLLQGMAQPQHF.

The CDR3 DNA follows: TGTGCCAGCAGCTTAGCGGGACTAGCGCTCTCTGGGGCCAACGTCCTGACTTTC. Translation gives CASSLAGLALSGANVLTF. The gene calls are TRBV7-6 and TRBJ2-6, with 10 positions matching TRBD2. Germline assignment: CDR1 SGHVS and CDR2 FNYEAQ. V was pared by 0 bases and J by 0 bases, with 2 bases of the junction left unmatched. The CDR3 covers 18 residues.

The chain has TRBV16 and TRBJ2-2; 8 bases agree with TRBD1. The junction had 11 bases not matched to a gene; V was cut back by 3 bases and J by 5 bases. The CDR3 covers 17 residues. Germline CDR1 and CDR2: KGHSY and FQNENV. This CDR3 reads CASSHQDRDKGTGELFF. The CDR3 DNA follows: TGTGCCAGCAGCCACCAGGACAGGGATAAAGGAACCGGGGAGCTGTTTTTT.

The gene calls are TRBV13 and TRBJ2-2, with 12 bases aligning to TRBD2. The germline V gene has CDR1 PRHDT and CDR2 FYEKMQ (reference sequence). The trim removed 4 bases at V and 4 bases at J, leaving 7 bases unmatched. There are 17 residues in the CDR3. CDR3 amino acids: CASSSPGLAGITGELFF. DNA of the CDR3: TGTGCCAGCAGCTCTCCGGGACTAGCGGGTATCACCGGGGAGCTGTTTTTT.

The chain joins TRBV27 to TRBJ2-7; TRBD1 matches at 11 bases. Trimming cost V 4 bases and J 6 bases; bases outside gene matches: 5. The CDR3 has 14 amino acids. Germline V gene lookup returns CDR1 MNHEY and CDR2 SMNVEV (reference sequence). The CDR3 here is CASSSVGTGGEQYF. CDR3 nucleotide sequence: TGTGCCAGCAGTTCGGTCGGGACAGGGGGCGAGCAGTACTTC.

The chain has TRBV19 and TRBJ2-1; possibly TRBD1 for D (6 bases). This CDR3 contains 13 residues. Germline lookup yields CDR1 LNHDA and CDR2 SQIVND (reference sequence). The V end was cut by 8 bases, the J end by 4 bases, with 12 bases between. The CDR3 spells CASAWTVYNEQFF. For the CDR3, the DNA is TGTGCCAGTGCTTGGACAGTTTACAATGAGCAGTTCTTC.

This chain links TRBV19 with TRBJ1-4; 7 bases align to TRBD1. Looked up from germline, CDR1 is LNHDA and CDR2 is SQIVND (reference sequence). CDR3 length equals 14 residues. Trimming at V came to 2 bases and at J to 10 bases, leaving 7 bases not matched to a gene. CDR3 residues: CASSIQDRDGKLFF. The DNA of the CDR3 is TGTGCCAGTAGTATACAAGACAGGGACGGAAAACTGTTTTTT.